The 21 T cell receptor beta chains below come from one sample, sequenced in a study of T-cell reconstitution after alpha-beta-depleted transplantation in children. Unique molecular identifiers were used to barcode this TCRbeta library. TCRdb re-analysed the PCR reads in MiXCR, keeping a single row per CDR3 protein. The table records approximately 500,000 distinct CDR3 sequences, more than 9% of them present only once. Sample: PBMCs, taken before TCRalphabeta/CD19-depleted stem cell transplant. The receptors derive from a child under 10 years old with inherited bone marrow failure, due to receive a stem cell transplant.

This clonotype was detected ten times or more. V and J are TRBV6-2 or TRBV6-3 and TRBJ1-1; D gene unclear. Deletions cut 0 bases from V and 7 bases from J, with 15 bases between. Germline CDR1 is MNHEY and CDR2 is SVGEGT. This CDR3 has 15 amino acids. CDR3 residues: CASSYSVAGRYEAFF. For the CDR3, the DNA is TGTGCCAGCAGTTACTCGGTCGCCGGTAGATATGAAGCTTTCTTT.

As concerns this clonotype: A much bigger clone sits one base away, suggesting this may be a read error. CDR3 in DNA: TGCAGTGCTACCCCGACAGGTCCCGACGACCAGTACTTC. Its protein product is CSATPTGPDDQYF. V is TRBV20-1 and J is TRBJ2-7, with D possibly matching TRBD1 (6 bases). There are 13 residues in the CDR3. The germline V gene encodes CDR1 DFQATT and CDR2 SNEGSKA (reference sequence).

This clonotype was counted many times. The gene calls are TRBV6-2 or TRBV6-3 and TRBJ2-2, with D possibly TRBD1 on 5 matching bases. This CDR3 has 16 residues. V was shortened by 0 bases and J by 2 bases, with 10 bases between the two germline ends. Germline-derived CDR1 and CDR2 are MNHEY and SVGEGT. As DNA, the CDR3 is TGTGCCAGCAGTTACTCTTCGGACATTAACACCGGGGAGCTGTTTTTT. Translation: CASSYSSDINTGELFF.

This chain joins TRBV29-1 and TRBJ2-7; TRBD2 matches 9 bases. The junction had 7 bases not matched to a gene; V was cut back by 4 bases and J by 6 bases. The CDR3 spans 13 residues. Germline CDR1 and CDR2: SQVTM and ANQGSEA. The chain's CDR3 is CSVVFAGGPEQYF. The CDR3 nucleotides are TGCAGCGTTGTGTTTGCGGGAGGGCCCGAGCAGTACTTC.

On this clonotype: This may stem from a read error, because a much larger clone lies one nucleotide away. The chain recombines TRBV5-8 with TRBJ2-1; the D gene is possibly TRBD2 (6 bases). The CDR3 runs to 13 residues. Trimming stripped 6 bases from V and 9 bases from J, with 16 bases between. The V gene's germline CDR1 is SGHTS and CDR2 YDEGEE. The CDR3 nucleotides are TGTGCCAGCACTAGACTAGTCGTTAGTGAGCAGTTCTTC. The encoded protein is CASTRLVVSEQFF.

This clonotype showed up many times. The gene calls are TRBV20-1 and TRBJ2-7; 10 bases line up with TRBD2. Trimming at V came to 2 bases and at J to 5 bases, leaving 6 bases not matched to a gene. Per the germline V gene, CDR1 is DFQATT and CDR2 is SNEGSKA (reference sequence). This CDR3 comprises 14 residues. The CDR3, as DNA: TGCAGTGCTAGAAGGGTAGCGGGAGGTAACGAGCAGTACTTC. Translation: CSARRVAGGNEQYF.

This clonotype was seen repeatedly, ten times or more. The V call is TRBV20-1, the J call TRBJ2-7; either TRBD1 or TRBD2 may supply D (6 bases each). The CDR3 totals 14 residues. Germline CDR1 is DFQATT and CDR2 is SNEGSKA (reference sequence). Deletions cut 4 bases from V and 2 bases from J, with 15 bases between. The CDR3 region is CSATGRDTPYEQYF. CDR3 in DNA: TGCAGTGCTACTGGGCGGGACACCCCCTACGAGCAGTACTTC.

This clonotype was observed a few times. The chain uses TRBV20-1 and TRBJ1-2; D is unresolved. The CDR3 covers 13 residues. The V and J ends lost 6 bases and 4 bases respectively, with 15 bases between them. The V gene's germline CDR1 is DFQATT and CDR2 SNEGSKA (reference sequence). CDR3 coding DNA: TGCAGTGCCCGCATTTGGTCGGGCTATGGCTACACCTTC. Translated: CSARIWSGYGYTF.

The table lists this clonotype with many counts. The chain is built from TRBV6-1 and TRBJ1-2; 10 positions agree with TRBD1. Looked up from germline, CDR1 is MNHNS and CDR2 is SASEGT. V lost 5 bases, J lost 8 bases, and 11 bases stayed unmatched. CDR3 length: 15 amino acids. The CDR3 DNA is TGTGCCAGCAGTCTCCGGACAGGGGGATTCGTCGGCTACACCTTC. It specifies CASSLRTGGFVGYTF.

This clonotype occurred many times. CDR3 amino acids: CSAGRGGIGDTQYF. The DNA for the CDR3 is TGCAGTGCTGGCCGCGGGGGGATAGGAGATACGCAGTATTTT. The chain joins TRBV20-1 to TRBJ2-3, with 8 bases that match TRBD2. Trimming cost V 5 bases and J 5 bases; bases outside gene matches: 9. This CDR3 contains 14 residues. Germline V gene sequence: CDR1 DFQATT, CDR2 SNEGSKA (reference sequence).

The table lists this clonotype with a few counts. The chain uses TRBV6-2 or TRBV6-3 and TRBJ2-5; D is ambiguous. The ends were cut back, 2 bases at V and 2 bases at J, with 9 bases in the middle. The CDR3 has 14 residues. Germline V CDR1 and CDR2: MNHEY, SVGEGT. CDR3 nucleotides: TGTGCCAGCAGTTACCTCAATGCGCAAGAGACCCAGTACTTC. Protein sequence: CASSYLNAQETQYF.

This clonotype was seen at least ten times. The chain links TRBV6-5 to TRBJ2-7; 11 bases match TRBD2. V trimming: 0 bases; J trimming: 2 bases; junction bases outside the gene matches: 6. Germline V lookup: CDR1 MNHEY, CDR2 SVGAGI. The CDR3 covers 17 residues. DNA for the CDR3: TGTGCCAGCAGTTACTCGTGGGGACTAGCGGAACCCTACGAGCAGTACTTC. This gives the protein CASSYSWGLAEPYEQYF.

This clonotype was detected ten times or more. The rearrangement joins TRBV7-2 to TRBJ2-7, with D possibly called TRBD1 or TRBD2 (6 bases each). Trimming stripped 8 bases from V and 3 bases from J, with 17 bases between. The CDR3 contains 14 residues. Germline lookup yields CDR1 SGHTA and CDR2 FQGNSA. The CDR3 reads CASSSRGGGYEQYF. DNA of the CDR3: TGTGCCAGCTCATCTCGCGGAGGGGGCTACGAGCAGTACTTC.

CDR3 coding DNA: TGTGCCAGCTCAGGGGGAGGGGGCTCTGAAAAACTGTTTTTT. This codes for CASSGGGGSEKLFF. The gene calls are TRBV12-3 or TRBV12-4 and TRBJ1-4, with 7 bases matching TRBD1. This CDR3 has 14 residues. The J segment lost 7 bases and the V segment lost 8 bases, leaving 10 bases of the junction unmatched.

In its sample, this clonotype was seen many times. The chain joins TRBV13 to TRBJ2-5; no clear D. The CDR3 extends over 15 amino acids. Trimming removed 4 bases at V and 1 base at J, with 13 bases between. Germline V lookup: CDR1 PRHDT, CDR2 FYEKMQ (reference sequence). Here the CDR3 reads CASSSSRVLQETQYF. In DNA, the CDR3 is TGTGCCAGCAGCTCCTCCCGAGTTCTCCAAGAGACCCAGTACTTC. The full variable domain, completed using reference TRBV13 and TRBJ2-5, is AAGVIQSPRHLIKEKRETATLKCYPIPRHDTVYWYQQGPGQDPQFLISFYEKMQSDKGSIPDRFSAQQFSDYHSELNMSSLELGDSALYFCASSSSRVLQETQYFGPGTRLLVL.

Details on this clonotype: With a much larger clone just one base away, this may be a read error. V gene TRBV5-1 combines with J gene TRBJ1-5; tentative D call: TRBD1 (6 bases). Germline V gene lookup returns CDR1 SGHRS and CDR2 YFSETQ. The V and J ends lost 0 bases and 6 bases respectively, with 22 bases between them. The CDR3 is 18 amino acids. The CDR3 spells CASSLAVYRERIRQPQHF. The CDR3 DNA is TGCGCCAGCAGCTTGGCTGTGTACAGGGAGAGGATCCGTCAGCCCCAGCATTTT.

This clonotype was counted many times. J is TRBJ1-2 and V is TRBV29-1; D uncertain. The CDR3 runs to 12 residues. V dropped 4 bases and J dropped 4 bases, with 10 bases sitting between them. The germline V gene has CDR1 SQVTM and CDR2 ANQGSEA. In nucleotides, the CDR3 is TGCAGCGTTGGAGAGAGGTCCTATGGCTACACCTTC. This encodes CSVGERSYGYTF.

A word on this clonotype: Possible read error: a much larger clone is one base away. The gene calls are TRBV29-1 and TRBJ1-3; perhaps TRBD1 as D (6 bases). CDR1 is SQVTM, CDR2 ANQGSEA, per germline. This CDR3 is built from 15 residues. CDR3 DNA sequence: TGCAGCGTTCAAGATACAGGGAGCTCTGAAAACACCATATATTTT. As protein: CSVQDTGSSENTIYF.

This clonotype was counted many times. The V gene is TRBV7-2, the J gene TRBJ1-3, with 7 bases identical to TRBD1. In germline, CDR1 is SGHTA, CDR2 FQGNSA. This CDR3 is 15 amino acids long. V gave up 6 bases and J gave up 4 bases; unmatched junction bases: 9. The CDR3 DNA is TGTGCCAGCAGTTGGGCCGGGACAGAGGGAAACACCATATATTTT. It translates to CASSWAGTEGNTIYF.

On this clonotype itself: Just one base apart from a much larger clone, this may be a read error. J is TRBJ1-2 and V is TRBV20-1; D is unresolved. CDR1 and CDR2 from the germline V gene are DFQATT and SNEGSKA (reference sequence). There are 16 residues in the CDR3. The V and J ends lost 3 bases and 8 bases respectively, with 25 bases between them. The CDR3 DNA reads TGCAGTGCTAGGGCAACATATCCACAAGTTTCGGACGGCTACACCTTC. Residues: CSARATYPQVSDGYTF.

This clonotype was observed at least ten times. The chain joins TRBV9 to TRBJ2-4, with 7 bases lining up with TRBD1. The V segment lost 4 bases and the J segment 2 bases; nucleotides outside the gene matches: 12. Looked up from germline, CDR1 is SGDLS and CDR2 is YYNGEE. This CDR3 contains 17 residues. For the CDR3, the DNA is TGTGCCAGCAGCCCCCAAGGGGGCCCGGCATCCAAAAACATTCAGTACTTC. Translating it yields CASSPQGGPASKNIQYF.